The 7 T cell receptor beta chains listed next were all sequenced from one sample in a study of blood T cell repertoires in COVID-19. TCRdb keeps only in-frame clones here, not all; method: immunoSEQ multiplex PCR. Here the sample spans about 300,000 clones, 70% to 90% being singletons. Sample: PBMCs or T cells enriched from blood (not recorded which). The receptors were gathered from a woman in her 30s who had recovered from COVID-19.

This chain connects TRBV2 to TRBJ1-5, with D uncertain. Germline loops: CDR1 SNHLY, CDR2 FYNNEI. The length of the CDR3 is 11 residues. V was pared by 6 bases and J by 5 bases, with 5 bases between. The DNA for the CDR3 is TGTGCCAGCAGCGGAGATCAGCCCCAGCATTTT. This encodes CASSGDQPQHF.

Written as DNA, the CDR3 is TGTGCCAGCAGCCAAGAACACAGCTCTGGAAACACCATATATTTT. This codes for CASSQEHSSGNTIYF. The rearrangement uses TRBV3-1 (or the pseudogene TRBV3-2) and TRBJ1-3; D remains ambiguous. Looked up from germline, CDR1 is LGHDT and CDR2 is YNNKEL (reference sequence). V dropped 0 bases and J dropped 0 bases, with 6 bases sitting between them. The CDR3 covers 15 residues.

This clone was counted only a few times. The V and J genes are TRBV7-2 and TRBJ1-1; 8 positions agree with TRBD1. With V trimmed by 5 bases and J by 8 bases, 7 bases remained unmatched. The CDR3 has 13 residues. The V gene's germline CDR1 is SGHTA and CDR2 FQGNSA. The CDR3 reads CASSLGQGGEAFF. The CDR3 DNA reads as TGTGCCAGCAGCCTCGGACAGGGCGGAGAAGCTTTCTTT.

This chain joins TRBV6-2 or TRBV6-3 and TRBJ1-5; D unresolved. The germline gives CDR1 MNHEY, CDR2 SVGEGT. V was clipped by 4 bases and J by 0 bases, with 19 bases between them. The CDR3 is 18 amino acids. The CDR3 region is CASSSGRLPTYSNQPQHF. The CDR3 DNA reads as TGTGCCAGCAGTTCAGGAAGGCTCCCCACTTATAGCAATCAGCCCCAGCATTTT.

The chain is built from TRBV27 and TRBJ1-5; the D gene is possibly TRBD1 (5 bases). V was shortened by 6 bases and J by 3 bases, with 21 bases between the two germline ends. In germline, CDR1 is MNHEY, CDR2 SMNVEV (reference sequence). The CDR3 sequence is 17 residues long. CDR3 coding DNA: TGTGCCAGCAGCCCCCGCGGGGACGGGAGGCCCAATCAGCCCCAGCATTTT. As protein: CASSPRGDGRPNQPQHF.

This rearrangement joins TRBV5-4 to TRBJ1-1; 7 bases are a match to TRBD1. The J segment lost 4 bases and the V segment lost 1 base, leaving 7 bases of the junction unmatched. CDR1 and CDR2 from the germline V gene are SGHNT and YYREEE (reference sequence). This CDR3 is built from 15 residues. The CDR3 sequence is CASSLWGPGGTEAFF. In nucleotides, the CDR3 is TGTGCCAGCAGCTTGTGGGGGCCAGGGGGCACTGAAGCTTTCTTT. Together with reference TRBV5-4 and TRBJ1-1, the CDR3 gives the full variable domain: ETGVTQSPTHLIKTRGQQVTLRCSSQSGHNTVSWYQQALGQGPQFIFQYYREEENGRGNFPPRFSGLQFPNYSSELNVNALELDDSALYLCASSLWGPGGTEAFFGQGTRLTVV.

The rearrangement links TRBV11-3 to TRBJ2-2, with 10 nucleotides matching TRBD2. The CDR3 consists of 16 residues. CDR1 SGHNT and CDR2 YENEEA come from the germline V gene. The ends lost 1 base at V and 5 bases at J; junction bases unmatched: 4. For the CDR3, the DNA is TGTGCCAGCAGCTTAGCCCTAGCGGGGGCAACCGGGGAGCTGTTTTTT. This sequence encodes CASSLALAGATGELFF.